These 18 T cell receptor beta chains share one sample of origin, sequenced in a study of blood T cell repertoires in COVID-19. Produced via immunoSEQ multiplex PCR; TCRdb's table is partial and in-frame only. The data hold about 180,000 clones, with roughly 89% observed a single time. The sequencing sample was made of peripheral blood. All receptors come from a woman in her seventies with COVID-19, enrolled during active disease.

CDR3 residues: CASSLDVRGETQYF. Written as DNA, the CDR3 is TGCGCCAGCAGCTTGGATGTACGCGGAGAGACCCAGTACTTC. This chain joins TRBV5-1 and TRBJ2-5; no reliable D call. The CDR3 is 14 residues long. Germline lookup yields CDR1 SGHRS and CDR2 YFSETQ. The V gene lost 0 bases and the J gene lost 4 bases, with 10 bases spanning the gap. Based on the CDR3 plus reference TRBV5-1 and TRBJ2-5, the full variable domain is KAGVTQTPRYLIKTRGQQVTLSCSPISGHRSVSWYQQTPGQGLQFLFEYFSETQRNKGNFPGRFSGRQFSNSRSEMNVSTLELGDSALYLCASSLDVRGETQYFGPGTRLLVL.

The chain couples TRBV7-3 to TRBJ2-5, with a weak D call TRBD2 (5 bases). This CDR3 spans 13 amino acids. V was shortened by 2 bases and J by 7 bases, with 11 bases between the two germline ends. Per the germline V gene, CDR1 is SGHTA and CDR2 is FQGTGA. As DNA, the CDR3 is TGTGCCAGCAGCTTAGCCCCAGAGGGGACCCAGTACTTC. It is translated as CASSLAPEGTQYF.

This clone showed up just a few times. The V and J genes are TRBV5-5 and TRBJ1-5; D unclear. This CDR3 is built from 14 residues. Trimming left V 3 bases short and J 6 bases short, with 13 bases between. CDR1 is SGHKS, CDR2 YYEKEE, per germline (reference sequence). This chain's CDR3 is CASSSTTGFQPQHF. As DNA, the CDR3 is TGTGCCAGCAGCTCCACCACGGGGTTTCAGCCCCAGCATTTT.

This sequence joins TRBV6-5 and TRBJ1-1, with TRBD1 matching over 8 bases. V lost 6 bases and J lost 3; bases outside the gene matches: 3. CDR1 is MNHEY and CDR2 is SVGAGI in the germline V gene. The CDR3 covers 13 residues. The DNA of the CDR3 is TGTGCCAGCAGCGCACAGGGGGACACTGAAGCTTTCTTT. Protein product: CASSAQGDTEAFF.

The chain has TRBV11-2 and TRBJ2-7; a weak D match, TRBD2 (7 bases). The CDR3 totals 16 residues. Trimming cost V 1 base and J 7 bases, with 20 bases left between them. Germline-derived CDR1 and CDR2 are SGHAT and FQNNGV. The CDR3 coding sequence is TGTGCCAGCAGCTTAGTTGGGGGCGGGGGCCCTGGGGAGCAGTACTTC. The encoded protein is CASSLVGGGGPGEQYF. Based on the CDR3 plus reference TRBV11-2 and TRBJ2-7, the full variable domain is EAGVAQSPRYKIIEKRQSVAFWCNPISGHATLYWYQQILGQGPKLLIQFQNNGVVDDSQLPKDRFSAERLKGVDSTLKIQPAKLEDSAVYLCASSLVGGGGPGEQYFGPGTRLTVT.

This clone showed up just a few times. The CDR3 DNA reads TGTGCCAGCAGTTTACTCCCCGGGACTAGCGGGATAGTAACAGATACGCAGTATTTT. Its translation: CASSLLPGTSGIVTDTQYF. The chain couples TRBV27 to TRBJ2-3; 13 nucleotides align to TRBD2. Germline values: CDR1 MNHEY, CDR2 SMNVEV (reference sequence). This CDR3 spans 19 amino acids. With V trimmed by 2 bases and J by 3 bases, 11 bases remained unmatched.

The chain has TRBV7-9 and TRBJ2-7; the match to TRBD1 covers 11 bases. V lost 4 bases and J lost 4; bases outside the gene matches: 15. In germline, CDR1 is SEHNR, CDR2 FQNEAQ (reference sequence). This CDR3 spans 18 amino acids. The CDR3 here is CASSSQLTRTGGLYEQYF. CDR3 nucleotide sequence: TGTGCCAGCAGCTCCCAACTCACGAGGACAGGGGGCCTGTACGAGCAGTACTTC. Filled out from reference TRBV7-9 and TRBJ2-7, the complete variable domain reads DTGVSQNPRHKITKRGQNVTFRCDPISEHNRLYWYRQTLGQGPEFLTYFQNEAQLEKSRLLSDRFSAERPKGSFSTLEIQRTEQGDSAMYLCASSSQLTRTGGLYEQYFGPGTRLTVT.

The V call is TRBV3-1 (or the pseudogene TRBV3-2), the J call TRBJ2-7, with 12 bases that match TRBD2. The CDR3 runs 17 residues. The germline V gene encodes CDR1 LGHDT and CDR2 YNNKEL (reference sequence). V was pared by 3 bases and J by 6 bases, with 12 bases of the junction left unmatched. As DNA, the CDR3 is TGTGCCAGCAGCCAGACTAGCGGGAGTTTTTCTAAGGGCGAGCAGTACTTC. Its translation: CASSQTSGSFSKGEQYF.

The genes are TRBV18 and TRBJ1-2, with 9 positions matching TRBD1. The CDR3 runs 13 residues. With 5 bases clipped from V and 10 bases from J, the junction kept 8 bases outside the gene matches. From germline, CDR1 is KGHSH and CDR2 LQKENI. CDR3 sequence reads: CASSARDRAVYTF. The CDR3 bases are TGTGCCAGCTCAGCCCGGGACAGGGCCGTCTACACCTTC.

V is TRBV20-1 and J is TRBJ2-3, with D unresolved. The CDR3 spans 11 residues. CDR1 DFQATT and CDR2 SNEGSKA come from the germline V gene (reference sequence). V lost 4 bases to trimming and J lost 5 bases, with 7 bases between them. CDR3 DNA: TGCAGTGCTAACTTTTTAGATACGCAGTATTTT. This gives the protein CSANFLDTQYF.

The V gene is TRBV6-4, the J gene TRBJ1-2, with no clear D. The CDR3 sequence is 11 residues long. Germline V gene data show CDR1 as MRHNA and CDR2 as SNTAGT. Trimming took off 0 bases at V and 8 bases at J, with 4 bases between the two ends. CDR3 loop: CASSDSRGYTF. CDR3 bases: TGTGCCAGCAGTGACTCGCGGGGCTACACCTTC.

The CDR3 protein is CSGNRANTEAFF. CDR3 bases: TGCAGCGGTAACAGGGCAAACACTGAAGCTTTCTTT. This chain links TRBV29-1 with TRBJ1-1, with a weak D call TRBD1 (6 bases). The CDR3 has 12 residues. Trimming shortened V by 7 bases and J by 2 bases, and 11 bases separated the two germline ends. Germline values: CDR1 SQVTM, CDR2 ANQGSEA. The whole variable domain, filled in from reference TRBV29-1 and TRBJ1-1, reads SAVISQKPSRDICQRGTSLTIQCQVDSQVTMMFWYRQQPGQSLTLIATANQGSEATYESGFVIDKFPISRPNLTFSTLTVSNMSPEDSSIYLCSGNRANTEAFFGQGTRLTVV.

V gene TRBV20-1 combines with J gene TRBJ1-2, with D maybe TRBD1 (6 bases). CDR3 length: 9 residues. Germline values: CDR1 DFQATT, CDR2 SNEGSKA (reference sequence). CDR3 loop: CAGVGGYTF. For the CDR3, the DNA is TGCGCAGGGGTCGGTGGCTACACCTTC.

CDR3 DNA: TGTGCCAGCAGTGGTTACGCCGGGACTACAATCTCCTACGAGCAGTACTTC. This gives the protein CASSGYAGTTISYEQYF. The chain is built from TRBV6-2 or TRBV6-3 and TRBJ2-7; 7 nucleotides line up with TRBD2. V shed 5 bases and J 0 bases; nucleotides not matched to a gene: 13. The germline CDR1 and CDR2 sequences are MNHEY and SVGEGT. The CDR3 has 17 amino acids.

The V and J genes are TRBV21-1 and TRBJ1-1; the table gives TRBD1 as D, unverified against the DNA. TRBV21-1 is assigned pseudogene status. This CDR3 region has 15 residues. The CDR3: CASSKKTGGKAEAFF. Written as DNA, the CDR3 is TGTGCCAGCAGCAAGAAGACAGGGGGTAAAGCTGAAGCTTTCTTT.

This rearrangement joins TRBV28 to TRBJ2-5; 7 bases agree with TRBD1. With V trimmed by 5 bases and J by 1 base, 7 bases remained unmatched. The CDR3 runs to 15 residues. The germline CDR1 and CDR2 sequences are MDHEN and SYDVKM. The CDR3 DNA follows: TGTGCCAGCAGTGAGTATGACAGGGCCCAAGAGACCCAGTACTTC. Translation: CASSEYDRAQETQYF.

The rearrangement links TRBV18 to TRBJ2-7, with 7 bases fitting TRBD2. V shed 2 bases, J shed 0 bases, and the junction held 7 bases outside the gene matches. Germline CDR1 and CDR2: KGHSH and LQKENI. The CDR3 is made up of 16 amino acids. The CDR3 DNA reads TGTGCCAGCTCACCAGTAGCGGGTATAAGCTCCTACGAGCAGTACTTC. Its translation: CASSPVAGISSYEQYF.

The rearrangement links TRBV7-8 to TRBJ2-7; TRBD1 matches 9 bases. The CDR3 covers 15 residues. CDR1 SGHVS and CDR2 FQNEAQ come from the germline V gene. J gave up 6 bases and V 5 bases, and 11 bases lay outside the gene matches. The CDR3 spells CASSRTGGMFREQYF. Written as DNA, the CDR3 is TGTGCCAGCAGCCGAACAGGGGGCATGTTTCGCGAGCAGTACTTC. The full variable domain, in which reference TRBV7-8 and TRBJ2-7 provide the parts outside the CDR3, is GAGVSQSPRYKVAKRGQDVALRCDPISGHVSLFWYQQALGQGPEFLTYFQNEAQLDKSGLPSDRFFAERPEGSVSTLKIQRTQQEDSAVYLCASSRTGGMFREQYFGPGTRLTVT.